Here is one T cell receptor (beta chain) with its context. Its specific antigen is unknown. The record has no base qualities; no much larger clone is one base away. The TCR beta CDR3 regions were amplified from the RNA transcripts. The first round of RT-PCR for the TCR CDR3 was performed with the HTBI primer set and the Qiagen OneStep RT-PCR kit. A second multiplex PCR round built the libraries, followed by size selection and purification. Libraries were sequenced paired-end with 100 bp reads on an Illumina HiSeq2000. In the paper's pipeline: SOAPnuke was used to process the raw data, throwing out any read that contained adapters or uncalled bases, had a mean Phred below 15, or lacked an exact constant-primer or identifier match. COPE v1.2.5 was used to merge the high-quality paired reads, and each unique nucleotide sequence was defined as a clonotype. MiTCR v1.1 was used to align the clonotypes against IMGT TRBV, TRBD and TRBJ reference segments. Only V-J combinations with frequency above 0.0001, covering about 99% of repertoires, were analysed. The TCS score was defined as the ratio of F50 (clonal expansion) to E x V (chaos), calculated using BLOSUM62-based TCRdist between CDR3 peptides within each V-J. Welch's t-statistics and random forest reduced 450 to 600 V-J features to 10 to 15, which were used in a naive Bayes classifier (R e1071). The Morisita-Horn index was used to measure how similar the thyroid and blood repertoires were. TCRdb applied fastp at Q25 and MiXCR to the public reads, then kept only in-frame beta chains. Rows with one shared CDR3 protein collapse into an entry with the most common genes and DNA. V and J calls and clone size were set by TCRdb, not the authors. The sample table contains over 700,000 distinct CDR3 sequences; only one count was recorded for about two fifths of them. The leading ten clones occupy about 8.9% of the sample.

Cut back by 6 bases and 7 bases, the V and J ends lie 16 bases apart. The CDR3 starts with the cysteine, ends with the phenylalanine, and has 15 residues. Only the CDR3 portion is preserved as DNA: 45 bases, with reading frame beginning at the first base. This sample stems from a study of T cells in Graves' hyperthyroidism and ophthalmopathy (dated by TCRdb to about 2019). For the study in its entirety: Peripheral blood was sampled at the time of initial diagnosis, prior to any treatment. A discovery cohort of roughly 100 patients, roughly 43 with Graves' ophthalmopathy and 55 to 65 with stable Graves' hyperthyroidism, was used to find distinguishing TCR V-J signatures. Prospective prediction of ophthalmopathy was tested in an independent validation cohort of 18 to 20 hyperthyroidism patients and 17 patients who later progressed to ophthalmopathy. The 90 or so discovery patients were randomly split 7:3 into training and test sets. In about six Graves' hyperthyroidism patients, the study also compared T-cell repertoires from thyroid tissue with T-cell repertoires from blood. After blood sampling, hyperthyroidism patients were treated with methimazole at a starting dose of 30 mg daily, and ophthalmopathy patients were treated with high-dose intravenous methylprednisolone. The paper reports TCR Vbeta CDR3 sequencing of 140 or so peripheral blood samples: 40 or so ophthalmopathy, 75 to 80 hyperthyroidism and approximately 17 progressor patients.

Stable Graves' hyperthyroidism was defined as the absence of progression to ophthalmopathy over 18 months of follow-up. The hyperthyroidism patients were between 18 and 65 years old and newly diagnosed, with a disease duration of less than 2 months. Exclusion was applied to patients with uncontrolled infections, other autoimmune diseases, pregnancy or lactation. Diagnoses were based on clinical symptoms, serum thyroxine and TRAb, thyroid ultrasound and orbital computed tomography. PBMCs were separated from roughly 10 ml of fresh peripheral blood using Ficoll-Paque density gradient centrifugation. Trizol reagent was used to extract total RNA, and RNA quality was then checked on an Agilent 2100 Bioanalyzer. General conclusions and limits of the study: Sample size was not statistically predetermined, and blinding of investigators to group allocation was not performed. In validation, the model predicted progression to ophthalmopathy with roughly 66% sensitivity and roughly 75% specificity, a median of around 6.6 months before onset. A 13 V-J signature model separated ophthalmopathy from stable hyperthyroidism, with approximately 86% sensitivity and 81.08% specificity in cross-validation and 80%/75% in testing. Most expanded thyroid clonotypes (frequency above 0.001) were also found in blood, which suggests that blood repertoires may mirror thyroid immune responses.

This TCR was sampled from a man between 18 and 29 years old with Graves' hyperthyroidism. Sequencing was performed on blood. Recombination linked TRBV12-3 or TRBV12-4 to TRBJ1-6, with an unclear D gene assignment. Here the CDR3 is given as CASSETGGRNSPLHF. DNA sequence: TGTGCCAGCAGCGAGACCGGCGGCAGGAATTCACCCCTCCACTTT.